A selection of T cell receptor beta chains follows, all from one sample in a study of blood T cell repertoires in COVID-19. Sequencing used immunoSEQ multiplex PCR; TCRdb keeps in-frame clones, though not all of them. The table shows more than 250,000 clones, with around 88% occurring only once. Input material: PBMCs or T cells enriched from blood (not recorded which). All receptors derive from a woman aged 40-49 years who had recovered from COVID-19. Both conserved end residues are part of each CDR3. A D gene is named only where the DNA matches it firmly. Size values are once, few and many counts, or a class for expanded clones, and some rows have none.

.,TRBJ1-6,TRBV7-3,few,CASSSLYNSPLHF,TGTGCCAGCAGCTCACTTTATAATTCACCCCTCCACTTT
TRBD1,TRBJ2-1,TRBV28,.,CASSSGGRNEQFF,TGTGCCAGCAGTTCAGGGGGACGGAATGAGCAGTTCTTC
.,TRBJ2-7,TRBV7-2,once,CASSLTLSYEQYF,TGTGCCAGCAGCCTAACCTTATCCTACGAGCAGTACTTC
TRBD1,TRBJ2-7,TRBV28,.,CASSFPRDSYEQYF,TGTGCCAGCAGTTTCCCCCGGGACAGCTACGAGCAGTACTTC
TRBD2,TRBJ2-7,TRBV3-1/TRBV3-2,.,CASSHTSSGSYEQYF,TGTGCCAGCAGCCATACCTCTAGCGGGAGTTACGAGCAGTACTTC
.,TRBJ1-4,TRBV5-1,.,CASSLWGTRNEKLFF,TGCGCCAGCAGCTTGTGGGGGACTCGGAATGAAAAACTGTTTTTT
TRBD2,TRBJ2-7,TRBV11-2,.,CASTPTSVKTYEQYF,TGTGCCAGCACTCCGACTAGCGTAAAAACCTACGAGCAGTACTTC
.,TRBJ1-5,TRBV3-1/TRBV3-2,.,CASSQDPFGSHQPQHF,TGTGCCAGCAGCCAAGATCCGTTCGGGAGTCATCAGCCCCAGCATTTT
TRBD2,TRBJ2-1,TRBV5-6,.,CASSPTPGLADNEQFF,TGTGCCAGCAGCCCCACACCGGGACTAGCGGACAATGAGCAGTTCTTC
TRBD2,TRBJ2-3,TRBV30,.,CAWSGPSGLGDTQYF,TGTGCCTGGAGTGGGCCTAGCGGGTTGGGAGATACGCAGTATTTT
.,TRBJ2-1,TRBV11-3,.,CASSLDDSLEQFF,TGTGCCAGCAGCTTAGACGACAGCCTTGAGCAGTTCTTC
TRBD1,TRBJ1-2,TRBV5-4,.,CASSLGAGGIYGYTF,TGTGCCAGCAGCTTGGGCGCAGGGGGGATCTATGGCTACACCTTC
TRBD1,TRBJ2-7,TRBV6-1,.,CASSEGTAYEQYF,TGTGCCAGCAGTGAGGGGACAGCTTACGAGCAGTACTTC